This TCR beta chain is drawn from a study of T cells after yellow fever vaccination. Findings of the study overall: By day 5 rather than day 15, the secondary response had peaked, though it was weaker. A large majority of primary-vaccination clones showed up again after the booster (approximately 95% CD4, approximately 90% CD8).

As regards this clonotype: Its antigen is currently unknown.

TCRdb itself ran the 5' RACE reads through MiXCR, one entry per CDR3 protein. Of hundreds of thousands of distinct CDR3 sequences in the sample, roughly an eighth were seen once. The germline gives CDR1 ENHRY, CDR2 SYGVKD. Losses at the gene ends were 8 bases for V and 6 bases for J; bases not matched to a gene: 7. This CDR3 spans 13 amino acids. This rearrangement joins TRBV10-3 to TRBJ2-1; 7 bases are shared with TRBD2. The origin of this receptor is a man aged 25-45 years who received the YFV17D yellow fever vaccine. Sequenced material: PBMCs, taken on the day of the yellow fever booster vaccination. The CDR3 DNA sequence: TGTGCCATCTTGTCCGCTAGCGGCAATGAGCAGTTCTTC. Translation gives CAILSASGNEQFF.